Reported below is one T cell receptor beta chain. This sample is drawn from a study of blood T cell repertoires in COVID-19. Study in general: From the United States, Italy and Spain came samples of acute and convalescent COVID-19. From T cells, B-cell-depleted T cells, or PBMCs came the material, which was cDNA or gDNA.

In germline, CDR1 is MNHEY, CDR2 SMNVEV (reference sequence). The CDR3 covers 13 residues. The V and J ends lost 0 bases and 14 bases, in that order; junction bases with no gene match: 6. Original analysis: Amplifying reference gene primers gave estimates of nucleated cell counts. Sequencing was performed with immunoSEQ multiplex PCR; in TCRdb, only in-frame clones are kept and a portion is missing. V and J calls and clone size are as listed in that table; D and trimming were resolved from the DNA. The table has 65,000 to 70,000 clones, roughly 80% seen once. The material sequenced was peripheral blood. The sequence was obtained from a man older than 75 with active COVID-19. The chain uses TRBV27 and TRBJ2-1, with 8 positions matching TRBD2. The CDR3 protein is CASSLSGRREEFF. Written as DNA, the CDR3 is TGTGCCAGCAGTTTATCAGGCCGGCGGGAGGAGTTCTTC.